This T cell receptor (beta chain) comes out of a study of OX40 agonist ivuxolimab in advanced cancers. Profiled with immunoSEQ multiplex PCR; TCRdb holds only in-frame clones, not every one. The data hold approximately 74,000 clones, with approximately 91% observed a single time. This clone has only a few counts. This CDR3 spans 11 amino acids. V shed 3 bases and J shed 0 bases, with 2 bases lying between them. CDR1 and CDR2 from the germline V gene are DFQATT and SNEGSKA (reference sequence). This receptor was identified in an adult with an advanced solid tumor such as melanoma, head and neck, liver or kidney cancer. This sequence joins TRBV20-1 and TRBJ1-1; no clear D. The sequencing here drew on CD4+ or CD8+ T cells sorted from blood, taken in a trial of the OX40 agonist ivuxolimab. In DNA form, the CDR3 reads TGCAGTGCTAGTATGAACACTGAAGCTTTCTTT. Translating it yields CSASMNTEAFF.